Detailed here is one T cell receptor (beta chain). The target of this receptor is not known. One base away there is no much larger clone; base qualities are not given. Reading the label with the study, this specimen's time point is: pre-sensitization, week 0. Sample treatment or condition, as interpreted from the label and publication: therapeutic diphenylcyclopropenone sensitization with weekly scalp DPC. At each patch-test visit, blood was drawn before the patch test was applied. Eligible patients were aged 18 to 70, diagnosed with alopecia, deemed suitable for DPC therapy, and excluded if pregnant. Total RNA was extracted from unfractionated whole blood collected in Tempus Blood RNA tubes. The data derive from a study of human T cells and chemical hapten exposure (dated by TCRdb to the early 2020s). About the study as a whole: For sensitization, 2% DPC in acetone was applied to a roughly 2 cm by roughly 2 cm area of upper inner arm skin. Weekly therapeutic DPC doses were additionally applied to the scalp of patients throughout the approximately 23-week study period. Patch testing was performed on the upper back with Finn chambers containing 0.01% DPC, and the patch tests were scored after 6 days according to International Contact Dermatitis Research Group standards. Blood was sampled from patients pre-sensitization (week 0) and at 2, 6 and about 24 weeks after DPC sensitization. Alopecia areata with under or over 50% scalp involvement, alopecia totalis and alopecia universalis were represented in the patient cohort, which was mostly female. Libraries were combined into a pool for sequencing, and differences in TCR yield between samples came mainly from small differences in library volumes within the pool. Approximately 28 alopecia patients provided blood for TCR sequencing at one to four time points (pre-sensitization, 2, 6 and 24 weeks). In alopecia patients, the study followed how the peripheral blood TCR repertoire changed in vivo over primary and secondary sensitization to diphenylcyclopropenone (DPC), a hapten. Study-wide conclusions, independent of this receptor: DPC sensitization did not change how many TCRs were above 1 in 1000 frequency, and no evidence was found of alterations in global repertoire structure. Significantly more large CDR3 similarity clusters were formed by expanded TCRs than by pre-sensitization or healthy control sets, consistent with antigen-driven responses. All patients had alopecia, a presumed autoimmune disease, so their immune response might differ from that of healthy individuals. Patch test score was positively correlated with the number of PT1 expanded TCRs, with significance at thresholds 8, 16 and 32 but not at 4. After repeated subsampling, the strength of the expansion versus patch-test correlation and the threshold at which it became significant changed.

Preparation of the library involved RACE. Sequencing took place on a NextSeq 500. During library preparation, unique molecular identifiers were attached to individual cDNA molecules so that TCRs could be counted in a quantitative, reproducible way. From each blood RNA sample, both TCR alpha and TCR beta chains were sequenced. The original methods were these. The median number of TCRs per sample was around 96,000, ranging from roughly 23,224 to 700,000. V, J and CDR3 annotation of the TCR reads was carried out using the Decombinator software suite. To make PS versus PT1 abundance plots, every sample was subsampled to the same number of TCRs (28,000). Expanded TCRs were defined as absent before sensitization and observed at least eight times at the 2-week time point. Using fastp trimming at Q25 and MiXCR clonotype assembly, TCRdb reanalyzed the public sequencing data and kept in-frame beta chains. Records with the same CDR3 protein are collapsed into one entry carrying the most frequent genes and DNA. TCRdb, rather than the study authors, made the V and J calls. The table for this sample lists about 120,000 distinct CDR3 sequences; about 14% of them were counted only once. The ten largest clones take up approximately 2.6% of the sample.

Sample: whole blood, taken in connection with sensitization to the hapten diphenylcyclopropenone (DPC). The TCR sequence derives from a woman aged 18-29 years with alopecia areata. Some clones in this sample may be carry-over from other donors' samples.

In nucleotides, the sequence is TGTGCCAGCAGCTTAGAAACTCACAATCAGCCCCAGCATTTT. This is translated as CASSLETHNQPQHF. In this chain, TRBV7-8 is recombined with TRBJ1-5; the D gene identity is not certain. Measured from the cysteine to the phenylalanine, the CDR3 is 14 residues long. Only the CDR3 part of the read is kept: 42 bases, read in frame from the first base. At the junction V is shortened by 1 base and J by 3 bases, with 7 bases in between. CDR1 and CDR2 were assigned from the germline V gene as SGHVS and FQNEAQ.